This T cell receptor beta chain was found in a study of response to subunit inactivated influenza vaccine. Study results and limitations: After each seasonal influenza vaccination, few new T cells are recruited, the authors suggested.

The CDR3 runs 15 residues. Germline CDR1 is DFQATT and CDR2 is SNEGSKA (reference sequence). V gave up 4 bases and J gave up 5 bases; unmatched junction bases: 10. TCRdb fed the RT-PCR reads into MiXCR, producing one record per CDR3 protein. Of around 200,000 distinct CDR3 sequences in the sample, around 14% were seen once. On this clonotype: As yet, its antigen is unknown.

This receptor was obtained from a man aged 50 or older who received an inactivated influenza vaccine. The rearrangement joins TRBV20-1 to TRBJ2-7; 11 bases line up with TRBD2. Specimen: CD8+ T cells sorted from PBMCs, collected more than 4 days after vaccination. The DNA of the CDR3 is TGCAGTGCTACCCATAGCGGGAGGGCCAGCAACGAGCAGTACTTC. Translating it yields CSATHSGRASNEQYF.